This T cell receptor beta chain derives from a study of shared clonotypes between healthy human individuals. Each unsorted PBMC replicate got 300 ng genomic DNA, 25,000 to 30,000 genomes. Sequencing on ten immunoSEQ deep assay plates was performed for unsorted PBMC DNA. Libraries were prepared by immunoSEQ multiplex PCR; TCRdb keeps only in-frame clonotypes and omits some of them. The data show 450,000 to 500,000 clones, around 73% seen once. The donors were all Caucasian adults (living in Nashville, Tennessee). About 90 million PBMCs per unsorted sample were used for genomic DNA. CDR1 and CDR2 from the germline V gene are LNHNV and YYDKDF (reference sequence). The junction had 7 bases not matched to a gene; V was cut back by 0 bases and J by 6 bases. The CDR3 runs 17 residues.

The sequence derives from a woman aged 40-49 years in good health. Some clones in this sample may be carry-over from other donors' samples. This sequence joins TRBV15 and TRBJ2-1; 11 bases agree with TRBD2. Sequenced: PBMCs. CDR3: CATSRDLLAGAGNEQFF. The DNA for the CDR3 is TGTGCCACCAGCAGAGACCTACTAGCGGGAGCCGGCAATGAGCAGTTCTTC.